This record covers a single TCR beta chain. Antigen specificity is unknown. The PCR used 60 Vbeta and 13 Jbeta primers. Method: immunoSEQ multiplex PCR; TCRdb's copy keeps in-frame clones and lacks some. The sample comprises 170,000 or so clones, roughly 80% of which are singletons, and approximately 5.1% rests with the top ten. This sample was taken from a study of cytomegalovirus exposure and HLA in healthy donors. General study points: Donors were assumed by presence/absence analyses to have roughly uniform sequencing depth. Apart from CMV serostatus, no immune exposure information was available. The productive fraction for most TCR beta V segments was about 87% or about 30% in an earlier analysis.

Per the germline V gene, CDR1 is SNHLY and CDR2 is FYNNEI. The CDR3 length is 12 residues. With 7 bases removed from V and 4 bases from J, the gap between germline ends came to 10 bases. The sample comprised PBMCs. The TCR originated in a man in his forties or fifties in good health and CMV-seronegative. V usage is TRBV2 and J usage is TRBJ1-1, with D hard to call. CDR3 region: CASIKEGTEAFF. CDR3 sequence (DNA): TGTGCCAGCATCAAGGAGGGCACTGAAGCTTTCTTT. Complete variable domain (other parts from reference TRBV2 and TRBJ1-1): EPEVTQTPSHQVTQMGQEVILRCVPISNHLYFYWYRQILGQKVEFLVSFYNNEISEKSEIFDDQFSVERPDGSNFTLKIRSTKLEDSAMYFCASIKEGTEAFFGQGTRLTVV.